This T cell receptor beta chain was sequenced during a study of cytomegalovirus exposure and HLA in healthy donors. V lost 0 bases, J lost 8 bases, and 11 bases lay in between. Germline V gene data show CDR1 as SGHRS and CDR2 as YFSETQ. The CDR3 extends over 13 amino acids. Remarks on this clone: Its antigen remains unknown.

Each donor's status was that of a healthy bone marrow donor. Nominally healthy donors were sampled, though unrecorded immune exposures were likely. In the PCR, 60 Vbeta and 13 Jbeta primers were used. As handled by the study authors: Later work found approximately 87 million unique TCR beta chains, with roughly 11 million shared. Method: immunoSEQ multiplex PCR; TCRdb's copy keeps in-frame clones and lacks some. That table furnishes V, J and clone size, whereas the DNA furnished D and trimming. This sample has some 140,000 clones, with 80% found just once. Study-wide points: In a later analysis, V- and J-gene trimming of beta chains associated with a DCLRE1C missense variant, replicated independently.

The clonotype was recovered from a male donor in good health and CMV-seropositive. This chain links TRBV5-1 with TRBJ1-2, with D tentatively TRBD1 (5 bases). The sample consisted of PBMCs. DNA of the CDR3: TGCGCCAGCAGCTTGGGGCCCCCAGGGGGCTACACCTTC. This translates into CASSLGPPGGYTF.